The 23 T cell receptor beta chains presented below share a single source sample, sequenced in a study of Ad26.COV2.S vaccination and SARS-CoV-2 variants. The table came from immunoSEQ multiplex PCR; TCRdb's copy has only in-frame clones and leaves some out. The sample lists about 480,000 clones, roughly nine tenths occurring once. Treatment described: about 20 received Ad26.COV2.S at low or high dose, single or two shots; about 5 received placebo; per-sample allocation not given. Day 63 following the first vaccine or placebo injection was when the samples were taken. The material was peripheral blood, obtained in a trial of Ad26.COV2.S vaccine versus placebo. These receptors were taken from a person aged 18 to 59 who received the Ad26.COV2.S COVID-19 vaccine or a placebo.

This chain uses TRBV9 with TRBJ2-7, with 9 bases that match TRBD1. V was pared by 2 bases and J by 3 bases, with 3 bases of the junction left unmatched. Looked up from germline, CDR1 is SGDLS and CDR2 is YYNGEE. The CDR3 runs to 14 residues. CDR3 coding DNA: TGTGCCAGCAGCGTGGGACAGGGCGGCTACGAGCAGTACTTC. This gives the protein CASSVGQGGYEQYF.

This clone was detected a few times. The chain uses TRBV9 and TRBJ2-2; 9 bases agree with TRBD2. With V trimmed by 0 bases and J by 6 bases, 3 bases remained unmatched. CDR1 is SGDLS and CDR2 is YYNGEE in the germline V gene. CDR3 length: 15 amino acids. As DNA, the CDR3 is TGTGCCAGCAGCGTAGTTAGCGGGAGTCCCGGGGAGCTGTTTTTT. Residues: CASSVVSGSPGELFF.

V usage is TRBV7-2 and J usage is TRBJ1-5; the match to TRBD1 covers 7 bases. The V segment lost 5 bases and the J segment 10 bases; nucleotides outside the gene matches: 11. This CDR3 comprises 14 residues. The germline gives CDR1 SGHTA, CDR2 FQGNSA. The CDR3 loop reads CASSRTGGWSPQHF. The CDR3, as DNA: TGTGCCAGCAGCAGGACAGGAGGGTGGAGTCCCCAGCATTTT. Combining the CDR3 with reference TRBV7-2 and TRBJ1-5 gives the whole variable domain GAGVSQSPSNKVTEKGKDVELRCDPISGHTALYWYRQSLGQGLEFLIYFQGNSAPDKSGLPSDRFSAERTGGSVSTLTIQRTQQEDSAVYLCASSRTGGWSPQHFGDGTRLSIL.

The chain links TRBV9 to TRBJ2-1; 10 bases match TRBD2. The CDR3 extends over 15 amino acids. Germline CDR1 reads SGDLS; CDR2 reads YYNGEE. Trimming took 4 bases from V and 5 from J; bases not matched to a gene: 6. The CDR3 DNA is TGTGCCAGCAGCCTAGGGACTAGCGAGAACAATGAGCAGTTCTTC. Amino acid sequence: CASSLGTSENNEQFF.

This rearrangement joins TRBV6-5 to TRBJ2-1; D not certain. Trimming pared 7 bases from V and 9 bases from J, leaving 7 bases between. The CDR3 is made up of 10 amino acids. Germline V gene lookup returns CDR1 MNHEY and CDR2 SVGAGI. The CDR3 protein is CASNSPEQFF. CDR3 sequence (DNA): TGTGCCAGCAATAGCCCTGAGCAGTTCTTC.

This sequence joins TRBV27 and TRBJ2-7, with D possibly matching TRBD2 (5 bases). V lost 10 bases, J lost 0 bases, and 16 bases lay in between. This CDR3 is built from 14 residues. CDR1 MNHEY and CDR2 SMNVEV come from the germline V gene (reference sequence). The CDR3 is CATNRPGISYEQYF. CDR3 nucleotide sequence: TGTGCCACGAACCGCCCCGGGATCTCCTACGAGCAGTACTTC.

The CDR3 is CASSLVGPGAEAFF. The CDR3, as DNA: TGTGCCAGCAGCTTGGTCGGTCCGGGCGCTGAAGCTTTCTTT. V is TRBV5-4 and J is TRBJ1-1; no clear D gene. Trimming removed 0 bases at V and 6 bases at J, with 12 bases between. Germline V gene sequence: CDR1 SGHNT, CDR2 YYREEE (reference sequence). The CDR3 extends over 14 amino acids.

This clone appeared once. The J gene is TRBJ2-2, the V gene TRBV9, with D tentatively TRBD2 (7 bases). Between the trimmed V and J ends, which lost 4 bases and 8 bases, there was a span of 15 bases. The CDR3 consists of 14 residues. Per the germline V gene, CDR1 is SGDLS and CDR2 is YYNGEE. The CDR3: CASSHVGGQGELFF. The CDR3 DNA reads as TGTGCCAGCAGCCACGTGGGGGGGCAAGGGGAGCTGTTTTTT.

The CDR3 region is CASKPVRTYGYTF. In DNA form, the CDR3 reads TGTGCCAGCAAACCGGTCCGGACCTATGGCTACACCTTC. This chain links TRBV2 with TRBJ1-2; D gene ambiguous. The CDR3 is made up of 13 amino acids. Trimming stripped 7 bases from V and 4 bases from J, with 13 bases between. Germline CDR1 reads SNHLY; CDR2 reads FYNNEI.

The chain is built from TRBV18 and TRBJ2-7, with D possibly TRBD2 on 6 matching bases. The CDR3 runs to 15 residues. Germline values: CDR1 KGHSH, CDR2 LQKENI. Deletions cut 3 bases from V and 0 bases from J, with 12 bases between. CDR3 sequence reads: CASSPEGTDSYEQYF. As DNA, the CDR3 is TGTGCCAGCTCACCGGAGGGTACGGACTCCTACGAGCAGTACTTC.

The V and J genes are TRBV6-5 and TRBJ1-2; the match to TRBD1 covers 8 bases. The CDR3 is made up of 16 amino acids. Trimming removed 2 bases from V and 2 bases from J; junction bases left unmatched: 7. The germline CDR1 and CDR2 sequences are MNHEY and SVGAGI. In DNA, the CDR3 is TGTGCCAGCAGTTACCTAACAGGGGGACGGAACTATGGCTACACCTTC. Translation: CASSYLTGGRNYGYTF.

The chain carries TRBV15 and TRBJ2-6; TRBD1 aligns across 7 bases. J gave up 4 bases and V 2 bases, and 8 bases lay outside the gene matches. Germline V gives CDR1 LNHNV, CDR2 YYDKDF (reference sequence). CDR3 length equals 17 residues. The DNA for the CDR3 is TGTGCCACCAGCAGACCTATGACAGGGAGAGGGGCCAACGTCCTGACTTTC. Translated: CATSRPMTGRGANVLTF.

The chain combines TRBV23-1 with TRBJ2-1; D possibly corresponds to TRBD2 (5 bases). TRBV23-1 has ORF status, its function being uncertain. The ends were cut back, 3 bases at V and 4 bases at J, with 10 bases in the middle. This CDR3 has 14 residues. CDR3 sequence reads: CASSQGVGYNEQFF. CDR3 in DNA: TGCGCCAGCAGTCAGGGAGTGGGGTACAATGAGCAGTTCTTC.

J is TRBJ2-3 and V is TRBV18; either TRBD1 or TRBD2 may supply D (5 bases each). The ends were cut back, 6 bases at V and 1 base at J, with 11 bases in the middle. The germline V gene has CDR1 KGHSH and CDR2 LQKENI. This CDR3 region has 14 residues. The DNA of the CDR3 is TGTGCCAGCTCGAGGGACCGCCGCACAGATACGCAGTATTTT. Translated: CASSRDRRTDTQYF.

The V and J genes are TRBV6-5 and TRBJ1-2; D gene ambiguous. This CDR3 comprises 15 residues. V lost 6 bases and J lost 2, with 16 bases in between. Germline CDR1 and CDR2: MNHEY and SVGAGI. The CDR3 reads CASRTVNPRNYGYTF. DNA for the CDR3: TGTGCCAGCAGGACGGTCAACCCGAGGAACTATGGCTACACCTTC.

The rearrangement links TRBV27 to TRBJ2-3; 7 nucleotides match TRBD1. Germline values: CDR1 MNHEY, CDR2 SMNVEV (reference sequence). V lost 2 bases and J lost 5; bases outside the gene matches: 7. The CDR3 is 15 amino acids. In DNA, the CDR3 is TGTGCCAGCAGTTTACAGGGGACAGTAGGAGATACGCAGTATTTT. Amino acids: CASSLQGTVGDTQYF.

In this sample, this clone turned up once. The chain joins TRBV10-3 to TRBJ1-1, with D unclear. This CDR3 spans 13 amino acids. V was clipped by 1 base and J by 8 bases, with 11 bases between them. Per the germline V gene, CDR1 is ENHRY and CDR2 is SYGVKD. CDR3 sequence (DNA): TGTGCCATCAGTGAGTTAGGGATCGGGGAAGCTTTCTTT. Residues: CAISELGIGEAFF.

This rearrangement joins TRBV4-3 to TRBJ2-7, with D unresolved. The CDR3 has 15 residues. Germline values: CDR1 LGHNA, CDR2 YSLEER. Trimming left V 0 bases short and J 2 bases short, with 11 bases between. For the CDR3, the DNA is TGCGCCAGCAGCCAAGAATTAGCTCGGACCTACGAGCAGTACTTC. This sequence encodes CASSQELARTYEQYF.

The chain has TRBV6-5 and TRBJ2-5; D gene ambiguous. V dropped 7 bases and J dropped 6 bases, with 21 bases sitting between them. CDR1 MNHEY and CDR2 SVGAGI come from the germline V gene. This CDR3 has 15 amino acids. The CDR3: CASTALDSPGQTQYF. CDR3 sequence (DNA): TGTGCCAGCACCGCACTTGATTCCCCAGGCCAGACCCAGTACTTC.

The chain carries TRBV5-1 and TRBJ2-5; the match to TRBD1 covers 7 bases. Germline V gene sequence: CDR1 SGHRS, CDR2 YFSETQ. The ends lost 4 bases at V and 2 bases at J; junction bases unmatched: 2. The CDR3 length is 13 residues. CDR3 protein: CASSVGQQETQYF. The CDR3 DNA sequence: TGCGCCAGCAGCGTGGGACAGCAAGAGACCCAGTACTTC.

The DNA for the CDR3 is TGTGCCAGCGCGAGACAGGGGGCAGACAACACTGAAGCTTTCTTT. Protein sequence: CASARQGADNTEAFF. The chain is built from TRBV21-1 and TRBJ1-1; no check of the table's D call, TRBD1, against the DNA was made. TRBV21-1 constitutes a pseudogene. The CDR3 has 15 residues.

The CDR3 nucleotides read TGTGCCAGCAGGGCGGGACTAGCGGTCTCGGAGTACTTC. It translates to CASRAGLAVSEYF. The V call is TRBV2, the J call TRBJ2-7; TRBD2 matches 11 bases. The CDR3 runs 13 residues. V lost 6 bases, J lost 11 bases, and 9 bases stayed unmatched. CDR1 is SNHLY and CDR2 is FYNNEI in the germline V gene.

The chain combines TRBV18 with TRBJ1-5, with D possibly matching TRBD1 (5 bases). V lost 6 bases and J lost 10, with 19 bases in between. This CDR3 has 14 residues. Germline V lookup: CDR1 KGHSH, CDR2 LQKENI. The CDR3 DNA is TGTGCCAGCTCCCCAGGAGGGGACCTTAACCCCCAGCATTTT. It codes for CASSPGGDLNPQHF.